This T cell receptor beta chain was obtained from a study of metastatic and nonmetastatic thyroid tumors. Study-wide findings and caveats: Reports indicated that malignant thyroid tumors showed significantly higher TCR beta diversity than benign nodules did, in blood and tumor.

This clone was seen ten or more times. Its target is unknown. No treatment of any kind had been given to any patient before thyroid surgery. Authors' data handling: Clinicopathological groups supplied CDR3 differences that were used to build a distant-metastasis classifier for papillary thyroid cancer. TCRdb reanalyzed the PCR reads via MiXCR. In this record, the V and J calls reflect TCRdb's handling and not the investigators' own analysis. The sample has 55,000 to 75,000 clones, more than 15% seen once. Looked up from germline, CDR1 is MGHRA and CDR2 is YSYEKL. J lost 9 bases, V lost 1 base, and 10 bases had no gene match. This CDR3 has 16 residues.

The clonotype was recovered from a female donor with papillary thyroid cancer or a benign thyroid nodule (not recorded which). Some clones in this sample may be carry-over from other donors' samples. V and J are TRBV4-1 and TRBJ2-1; 9 bases line up with TRBD2. Sequencing was performed on blood. The CDR3 loop reads CASSQVAGGPFGEQFF. CDR3 DNA sequence: TGCGCCAGCAGCCAAGTGGCGGGAGGGCCCTTCGGTGAGCAGTTCTTC.